These 17 T cell receptor beta chains share one sample of origin, sequenced in a study of cytomegalovirus exposure and HLA in healthy donors. Primers included in the PCR were 60 Vbeta and 13 Jbeta primers. Repertoires were generated with immunoSEQ multiplex PCR, while TCRdb's copy carries only in-frame clones and drops some. The sample comprises roughly 190,000 clones, approximately 78% of which are singletons, and roughly 13% rests with the top ten. What was sequenced was PBMCs. These receptors were collected from a woman in her twenties or thirties in good health and CMV-seropositive.

With regard to this clone: At one end, the junction sequence differs from germline, possibly due to a read error. In the same sample, other DNA sequences code for this CDR3. The chain is built from TRBV9 and TRBJ2-5; tentative D call: TRBD2 (6 bases). This CDR3 is built from 14 residues. CDR1 and CDR2 from the germline V gene are SGDLS and YYNGEE. CDR3 nucleotide sequence: TGTGCCAGTAGCGGTCCGGGGGTACAAGAGACCCAGTACTTC. Its protein product is CASSGPGVQETQYF.

The chain has TRBV13 and TRBJ2-1; 13 bases are shared with TRBD2. Germline V lookup: CDR1 PRHDT, CDR2 FYEKMQ (reference sequence). The CDR3 covers 15 residues. V dropped 3 bases and J dropped 6; count of bases not matched to a gene: 2. This chain's CDR3 is CASSLGLAGINEQFF. DNA of the CDR3: TGTGCCAGCAGCTTGGGACTAGCGGGGATCAATGAGCAGTTCTTC.

CDR3 in DNA: TGTGCCAGCAGCCCTACGCGGGCGTACGAAGCTTTCTTT. Its translation is CASSPTRAYEAFF. The chain combines TRBV7-2 with TRBJ1-1, with D uncertain. The length of the CDR3 is 13 residues. CDR1 and CDR2 from the germline V gene are SGHTA and FQGNSA. Deletions cut 5 bases from V and 8 bases from J, with 15 bases between.

The chain uses TRBV6-4 and TRBJ2-5; TRBD2 agrees at 9 bases. This CDR3 spans 18 amino acids. Germline CDR1 MRHNA, CDR2 SNTAGT. V trimming: 1 base; J trimming: 1 base; junction bases outside the gene matches: 10. This CDR3 reads CASSDCVTLAGLQETQYF. CDR3 bases: TGTGCCAGCAGTGACTGCGTAACGCTAGCGGGGCTCCAAGAGACCCAGTACTTC.

The rearrangement uses TRBV4-1 and TRBJ2-5, with D maybe TRBD1 (6 bases). The germline gives CDR1 MGHRA, CDR2 YSYEKL. Trimming cost V 1 base and J 1 base, with 10 bases left between them. The CDR3 sequence is 15 residues long. In nucleotides, the CDR3 is TGCGCCAGCAGCCAAGTGCAGGGGCCCCAAGAGACCCAGTACTTC. Its translation: CASSQVQGPQETQYF.

The rearrangement uses TRBV7-9 and TRBJ1-6; D not certain. Per the germline V gene, CDR1 is SEHNR and CDR2 is FQNEAQ (reference sequence). The CDR3 consists of 12 residues. V was clipped by 11 bases and J by 6 bases, with 11 bases between them. CDR3 sequence: CAARGPNSPLHF. The DNA of the CDR3 is TGTGCCGCCCGAGGGCCTAATTCACCCCTCCACTTT.

The chain recombines TRBV15 with TRBJ2-7; 7 nucleotides agree with TRBD2. Germline assignment: CDR1 LNHNV and CDR2 YYDKDF (reference sequence). The junction had 2 bases not matched to a gene; V was cut back by 0 bases and J by 0 bases. This CDR3 is built from 15 residues. This chain's CDR3 is CATSRDTGGSYEQYF. CDR3 nucleotide sequence: TGTGCCACCAGCAGAGATACGGGGGGCTCCTACGAGCAGTACTTC.

The V call is TRBV27, the J call TRBJ2-3, with a weak D call TRBD2 (5 bases). The CDR3 length is 15 residues. The V gene lost 4 bases and the J gene lost 4 bases, with 15 bases spanning the gap. Germline V CDR1 and CDR2: MNHEY, SMNVEV (reference sequence). Written as DNA, the CDR3 is TGTGCCAGCAGTTCACCCTCCGGGGTTGCAGATACGCAGTATTTT. Translation: CASSSPSGVADTQYF.

The genes are TRBV6-5 and TRBJ2-2, with a tentative D call TRBD2 (5 bases). The V end was cut by 5 bases, the J end by 6 bases, with 13 bases between. CDR3 length: 14 residues. Per germline, CDR1 MNHEY and CDR2 SVGAGI. CDR3 loop: CASSRSLASGELFF. The CDR3 nucleotides read TGTGCCAGCAGTCGATCCCTAGCATCCGGGGAGCTGTTTTTT.

Remarks on this clone: The junction and the germline gene differ at one end; a read error may be behind it. This chain uses TRBV7-9 with TRBJ2-3, with D perhaps TRBD1 (6 bases). CDR1 and CDR2 from the germline V gene are SEHNR and FQNEAQ (reference sequence). The CDR3 length is 11 residues. CDR3: CSSFQGDTQYF. CDR3 DNA: TGTTCCAGCTTCCAGGGGGATACGCAGTATTTT.

The rearrangement uses TRBV9 and TRBJ2-5; 10 nucleotides agree with TRBD2. V lost 0 bases and J lost 4; bases outside the gene matches: 9. In germline, CDR1 is SGDLS, CDR2 YYNGEE. The CDR3 covers 17 residues. CDR3 sequence (DNA): TGTGCCAGCAGCGTAGGGGGTAGCGGGGGGCCCGGAGAGACCCAGTACTTC. Residues: CASSVGGSGGPGETQYF.

The chain carries TRBV9 and TRBJ2-1; 7 nucleotides line up with TRBD2. The CDR3 runs 15 residues. V lost 0 bases, J lost 5 bases, and 5 bases stayed unmatched. Germline V gives CDR1 SGDLS, CDR2 YYNGEE. The CDR3 loop reads CASSVGLAENNEQFF. In nucleotides, the CDR3 is TGTGCCAGCAGCGTAGGTCTAGCGGAGAACAATGAGCAGTTCTTC.

The chain links TRBV6-5 to TRBJ2-7, with D maybe TRBD1 (6 bases). V lost 2 bases and J 3 bases, leaving 8 bases between the germline ends. Per germline, CDR1 MNHEY and CDR2 SVGAGI. CDR3 length: 13 amino acids. The CDR3 loop is CASSYIRGYEQYF. The CDR3 DNA follows: TGTGCCAGCAGTTACATCAGGGGCTACGAGCAGTACTTC.

The chain combines TRBV5-1 with TRBJ2-5; TRBD2 might be the D (6 bases). The length of the CDR3 is 15 residues. The germline V and J ends were trimmed by 4 bases and 2 bases, with 15 bases remaining between them. Germline V gives CDR1 SGHRS, CDR2 YFSETQ. The CDR3 DNA reads as TGCGCCAGCAGCCTCCTCGGGACTTTACAAGAGACCCAGTACTTC. Its translation: CASSLLGTLQETQYF.

V and J are TRBV27 and TRBJ2-6; D is undetermined. Trimming took off 8 bases at V and 3 bases at J, with 5 bases between the two ends. Germline V lookup: CDR1 MNHEY, CDR2 SMNVEV (reference sequence). The CDR3 totals 12 residues. In DNA form, the CDR3 reads TGTGCCAGCTCCCATGGGGCCAACGTCCTGACTTTC. Encoded protein: CASSHGANVLTF.

V usage is TRBV6-5 and J usage is TRBJ2-3, with D perhaps matching TRBD2 (6 bases). The ends were cut back, 8 bases at V and 5 bases at J, with 17 bases in the middle. Germline lookup yields CDR1 MNHEY and CDR2 SVGAGI. This CDR3 contains 14 residues. CDR3 in amino acids: CASLGGRTGDTQYF. As DNA, the CDR3 is TGTGCCAGCTTGGGGGGACGGACGGGAGATACGCAGTATTTT.

The chain combines TRBV4-1 with TRBJ2-1, with a weak D call TRBD2 (6 bases). Germline CDR1 MGHRA, CDR2 YSYEKL. This CDR3 has 18 residues. V was cut by 1 base and J by 0 bases, with 16 bases left in between. The CDR3 loop reads CASSQGGLSGRSYNEQFF. The CDR3 bases are TGCGCCAGCAGCCAAGGGGGCCTTAGCGGACGCTCCTACAATGAGCAGTTCTTC.